Listed below are T cell receptor beta chains from one sample, sequenced in a study of cytomegalovirus exposure and HLA in healthy donors. Libraries were prepared by immunoSEQ multiplex PCR; TCRdb keeps only in-frame clonotypes and omits some of them. The sample shows about 280,000 clones, more than 75% of them seen only once. The sequenced sample was PBMCs. The receptor source for this set is a young woman in good health and CMV-seronegative. The conserved cysteine and the conserved F or W are not part of the CDR3 here. Each record gives: CDR3 protein, CDR3 length, V gene.

CDR3aa: ASSGNPGTYNEQF
len: 13
v_gene: TRBV6-1

CDR3aa: ASSFRDAASGANVLT
len: 15
v_gene: TRBV11-2

CDR3aa: ASSSPGQGYGYT
len: 12
v_gene: TRBV27

CDR3aa: ASSVRYEQY
len: 9
v_gene: TRBV28

CDR3aa: ASSLGQANQPQH
len: 12
v_gene: TRBV5-6

CDR3aa: ASSTPTRATSARDEQF
len: 16
v_gene: TRBV9

CDR3aa: ASSFSGTGYSPLH
len: 13
v_gene: TRBV28

CDR3aa: ASSLAGRNTIY
len: 11
v_gene: TRBV28

CDR3aa: ASSVSSFITGELF
len: 13
v_gene: TRBV2

CDR3aa: ASSQDLPGLAGVVYEQY
len: 17
v_gene: TRBV4-2

CDR3aa: ASSLFRREGHVDEQY
len: 15
v_gene: TRBV5-1

CDR3aa: ASLGQGLNEQY
len: 11
v_gene: TRBV28

CDR3aa: ASSQVDLAGIGNEQF
len: 15
v_gene: TRBV4-1

CDR3aa: ASSRRTSGTNNEQF
len: 14
v_gene: TRBV2

CDR3aa: ASSHGGTYEQY
len: 11
v_gene: TRBV11-1

CDR3aa: ASSPSFHEQY
len: 10
v_gene: TRBV6-5

CDR3aa: ASSLRNTPYNEQF
len: 13
v_gene: TRBV5-1

CDR3aa: ASSSVIAKNIQY
len: 12
v_gene: TRBV11-2

CDR3aa: ASSPPYGSGSITDTQY
len: 16
v_gene: TRBV11-3

CDR3aa: ASSIYSSYNEQF
len: 12
v_gene: TRBV19

CDR3aa: ASSESPTGNWGYT
len: 13
v_gene: TRBV10-2

CDR3aa: ASSPPTGPTYEQY
len: 13
v_gene: TRBV5-6

CDR3aa: ASSILAGRAYEQY
len: 13
v_gene: TRBV28

CDR3aa: ASSLTRRGRGDEQY
len: 14
v_gene: TRBV18

CDR3aa: ASSYSGRDPGS
len: 11
v_gene: TRBV6-6

CDR3aa: SSLAGGRVQF
len: 10
v_gene: TRBV29-1

CDR3aa: ASSFGEGRLQPQH
len: 13
v_gene: TRBV28

CDR3aa: ASSLGPGVGYGYT
len: 13
v_gene: TRBV28

CDR3aa: ASSQVPSGSPNQY
len: 13
v_gene: TRBV4-1

CDR3aa: ASSLNRGSSPLH
len: 12
v_gene: TRBV27

CDR3aa: ASSSQVVNTEAF
len: 12
v_gene: TRBV5-1

CDR3aa: ASSQGGLSYEQY
len: 12
v_gene: TRBV14

CDR3aa: ATRDRSSGNTIY
len: 12
v_gene: TRBV28

CDR3aa: ASRIAGGTDTQY
len: 12
v_gene: TRBV2

CDR3aa: SAAGVAKNIQY
len: 11
v_gene: TRBV29-1